This T cell receptor beta chain was sequenced in a study of cytomegalovirus exposure and HLA in healthy donors. Donors were nominally healthy when sampled, though unrecorded immune exposures were likely. Both 60 Vbeta primers and 13 Jbeta primers went into the PCR. Sequencing used immunoSEQ multiplex PCR; TCRdb keeps in-frame clones, though not all of them. The sample lists about 110,000 clones; 65% to 85% were seen once. The CDR3 has 16 residues. V was trimmed by 1 base and J by 4 bases, leaving 14 bases between them. Germline V gives CDR1 MGHRA, CDR2 YSYEKL. This clonotype was sampled from a woman under 30 in good health and CMV-seronegative. The sample taken for sequencing was PBMCs. V gene TRBV4-1 combines with J gene TRBJ1-5; D gene uncertain. Written as DNA, the CDR3 is TGCGCCAGCAGCCAAGGGTGGGCAGGAATAAATCAGCCCCAGCATTTT. As protein: CASSQGWAGINQPQHF.